The 10 T cell receptor beta chains in this list originate from one sample, sequenced in a study of blood T cell repertoires in COVID-19. Produced via immunoSEQ multiplex PCR; TCRdb's table is partial and in-frame only. The sample lists 100,000 or so clones, around nine tenths seen once, with approximately 2% in the top ten. Sequencing was carried out using peripheral blood. The receptors stem from a man aged 50 to 60 with active COVID-19.

CDR3 sequence reads: CASSQEHNEGARPYEQYF. CDR3 nucleotides: TGCGCCAGCAGCCAAGAGCATAATGAGGGGGCCCGACCCTACGAGCAGTACTTC. V and J are TRBV4-1 and TRBJ2-7; 7 bases map to TRBD1. V shed 0 bases and J 2 bases; nucleotides not matched to a gene: 13. This CDR3 spans 18 amino acids. Germline lookup yields CDR1 MGHRA and CDR2 YSYEKL.

This clone was seen more than once but under ten times. The chain employs TRBV6-5 and TRBJ2-6; 9 bases agree with TRBD2. Germline V gives CDR1 MNHEY, CDR2 SVGAGI. The V and J ends lost 6 bases and 0 bases, in that order; junction bases with no gene match: 0. The CDR3 runs 15 residues. The CDR3 is CASRRGGSGANVLTF. CDR3 coding DNA: TGTGCCAGCAGGCGGGGGGGCTCTGGGGCCAACGTCCTGACTTTC.

The rearrangement uses TRBV6-5 and TRBJ1-1; possibly TRBD1 for D (6 bases). The germline gives CDR1 MNHEY, CDR2 SVGAGI. Trimming took off 6 bases at V and 4 bases at J, with 12 bases between the two ends. The CDR3 has 13 amino acids. The CDR3, as DNA: TGTGCCAGCAGCGAGGGGGGGGTCACTGAAGCTTTCTTT. It translates to CASSEGGVTEAFF.

The chain combines TRBV5-6 with TRBJ1-5; TRBD1 matches 7 bases. Germline CDR1 reads SGHDT; CDR2 reads YYEEEE. This CDR3 has 16 amino acids. The V segment lost 3 bases and the J segment 4 bases; nucleotides outside the gene matches: 10. This CDR3 is CASSSFYGTANQPQHF. The CDR3, as DNA: TGTGCCAGCAGCTCGTTTTACGGGACAGCGAATCAGCCCCAGCATTTT.

The chain is built from TRBV4-1 and TRBJ1-5; TRBD1 agrees at 7 bases. V was clipped by 4 bases and J by 0 bases; unmatched bases: 9. The CDR3 consists of 17 residues. CDR1 is MGHRA, CDR2 YSYEKL, per germline. DNA of the CDR3: TGCGCCAGCAGCCCAAAGGGACAGACCTATAGCAATCAGCCCCAGCATTTT. This gives the protein CASSPKGQTYSNQPQHF.

V gene TRBV7-2 combines with J gene TRBJ2-1, with no clear D. Per the germline V gene, CDR1 is SGHTA and CDR2 is FQGNSA. Trimming cost V 10 bases and J 3 bases, with 7 bases left between them. This CDR3 has 11 amino acids. CDR3 region: CAIAVYNEQFF. The CDR3 coding sequence is TGTGCCATAGCCGTCTACAATGAGCAGTTCTTC.

The V call is TRBV4-1, the J call TRBJ1-2, with D hard to call. The CDR3 covers 14 residues. Germline V lookup: CDR1 MGHRA, CDR2 YSYEKL. V lost 1 base and J lost 3, with 9 bases in between. The CDR3 nucleotides read TGCGCCAGCAGCCAAGTTGTAGTTGACTATGGCTACACCTTC. Translating gives CASSQVVVDYGYTF.

This chain links TRBV9 with TRBJ2-1; maybe TRBD1 (6 bases). This CDR3 has 16 residues. Per germline, CDR1 SGDLS and CDR2 YYNGEE. The V end lost 4 bases, the J end lost 4 bases, and 18 bases lay between the germline ends. In DNA, the CDR3 is TGTGCCAGCAGCCCAGGGGTTGGGTATGGATACAATGAGCAGTTCTTC. It specifies CASSPGVGYGYNEQFF.

The J gene is TRBJ2-2, the V gene TRBV2, with 11 bases identical to TRBD2. V lost 11 bases, J lost 3 bases, and 5 bases stayed unmatched. Per germline, CDR1 SNHLY and CDR2 FYNNEI. This CDR3 has 14 amino acids. The CDR3 reads CASASGGYTGELFF. Here the CDR3 DNA reads TGTGCCTCGGCTAGCGGGGGGTACACCGGGGAGCTGTTTTTT.

This rearrangement joins TRBV5-1 to TRBJ1-5; the D gene is possibly TRBD1 (6 bases). Germline V gene lookup returns CDR1 SGHRS and CDR2 YFSETQ. The CDR3 is made up of 15 amino acids. Trimming took 2 bases from V and 2 from J, leaving 11 bases between them. The CDR3 region is CASSLAGVGNQPQHF. DNA for the CDR3: TGCGCCAGCAGCTTAGCAGGGGTGGGCAATCAGCCCCAGCATTTT. Together with reference TRBV5-1 and TRBJ1-5, the CDR3 gives the full variable domain: KAGVTQTPRYLIKTRGQQVTLSCSPISGHRSVSWYQQTPGQGLQFLFEYFSETQRNKGNFPGRFSGRQFSNSRSEMNVSTLELGDSALYLCASSLAGVGNQPQHFGDGTRLSIL.